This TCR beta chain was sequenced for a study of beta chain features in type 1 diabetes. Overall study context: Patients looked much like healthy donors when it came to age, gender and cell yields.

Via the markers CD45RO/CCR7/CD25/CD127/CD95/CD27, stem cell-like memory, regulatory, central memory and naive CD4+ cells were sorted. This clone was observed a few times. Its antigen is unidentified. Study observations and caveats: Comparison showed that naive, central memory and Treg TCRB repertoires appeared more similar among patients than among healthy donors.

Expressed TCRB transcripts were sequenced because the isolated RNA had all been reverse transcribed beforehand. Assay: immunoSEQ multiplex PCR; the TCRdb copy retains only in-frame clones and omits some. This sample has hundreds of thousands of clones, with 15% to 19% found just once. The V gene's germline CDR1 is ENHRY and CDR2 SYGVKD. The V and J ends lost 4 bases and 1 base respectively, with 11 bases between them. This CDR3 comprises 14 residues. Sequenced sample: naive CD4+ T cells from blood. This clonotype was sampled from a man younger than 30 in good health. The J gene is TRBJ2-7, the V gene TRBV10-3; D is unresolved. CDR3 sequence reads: CAISVKGRSYEQYF. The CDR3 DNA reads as TGTGCCATCAGTGTTAAAGGCAGGTCCTACGAGCAGTACTTC.